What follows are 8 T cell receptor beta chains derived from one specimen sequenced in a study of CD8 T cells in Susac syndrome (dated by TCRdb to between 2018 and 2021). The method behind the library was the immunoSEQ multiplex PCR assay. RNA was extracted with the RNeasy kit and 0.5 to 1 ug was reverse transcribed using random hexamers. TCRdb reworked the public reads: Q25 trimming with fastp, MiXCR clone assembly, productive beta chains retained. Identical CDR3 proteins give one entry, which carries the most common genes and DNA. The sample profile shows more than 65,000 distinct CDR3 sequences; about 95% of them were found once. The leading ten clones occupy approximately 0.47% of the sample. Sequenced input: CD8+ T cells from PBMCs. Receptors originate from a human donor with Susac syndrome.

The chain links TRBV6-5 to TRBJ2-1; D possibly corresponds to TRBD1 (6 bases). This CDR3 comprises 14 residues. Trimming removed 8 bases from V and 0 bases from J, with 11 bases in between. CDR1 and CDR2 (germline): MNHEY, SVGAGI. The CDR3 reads CASSDSSSYNEQFF. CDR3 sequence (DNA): TGTGCCAGCTCGGACAGCAGCTCCTACAATGAGCAGTTCTTC.

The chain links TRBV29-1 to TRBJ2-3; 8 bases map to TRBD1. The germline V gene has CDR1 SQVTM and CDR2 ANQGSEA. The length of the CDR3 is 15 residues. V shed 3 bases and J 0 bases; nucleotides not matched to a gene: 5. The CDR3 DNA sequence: TGCAGCGTTGATGGACAGGGAGTGAGCACAGATACGCAGTATTTT. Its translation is CSVDGQGVSTDTQYF.

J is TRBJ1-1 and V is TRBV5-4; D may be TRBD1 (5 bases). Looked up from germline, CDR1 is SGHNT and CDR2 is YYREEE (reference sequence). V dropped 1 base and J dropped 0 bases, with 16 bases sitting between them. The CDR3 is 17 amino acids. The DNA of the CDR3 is TGTGCCAGCAGCTTGTGGCCAGTCTCAGGGATGAACACTGAAGCTTTCTTT. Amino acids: CASSLWPVSGMNTEAFF. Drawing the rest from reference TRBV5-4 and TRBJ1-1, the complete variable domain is ETGVTQSPTHLIKTRGQQVTLRCSSQSGHNTVSWYQQALGQGPQFIFQYYREEENGRGNFPPRFSGLQFPNYSSELNVNALELDDSALYLCASSLWPVSGMNTEAFFGQGTRLTVV.

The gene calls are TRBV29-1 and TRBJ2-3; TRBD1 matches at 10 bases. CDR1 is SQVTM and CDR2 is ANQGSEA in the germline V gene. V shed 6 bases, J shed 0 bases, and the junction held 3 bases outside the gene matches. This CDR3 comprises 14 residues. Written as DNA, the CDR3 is TGCAGCGTCCGGGACAGGGGAAGCACAGATACGCAGTATTTT. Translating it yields CSVRDRGSTDTQYF.

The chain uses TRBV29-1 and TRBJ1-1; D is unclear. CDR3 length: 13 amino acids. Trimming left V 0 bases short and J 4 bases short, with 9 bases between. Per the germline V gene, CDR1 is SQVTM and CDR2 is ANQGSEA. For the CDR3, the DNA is TGCAGCGTTGAAGACACAGTGGGCACTGAAGCTTTCTTT. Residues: CSVEDTVGTEAFF.

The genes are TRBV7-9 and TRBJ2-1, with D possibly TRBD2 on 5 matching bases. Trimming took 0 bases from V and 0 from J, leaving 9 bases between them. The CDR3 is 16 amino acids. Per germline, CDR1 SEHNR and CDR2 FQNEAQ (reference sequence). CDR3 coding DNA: TGTGCCAGCAGCTTAGCTGTGGGAGTCTCCTACAATGAGCAGTTCTTC. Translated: CASSLAVGVSYNEQFF.

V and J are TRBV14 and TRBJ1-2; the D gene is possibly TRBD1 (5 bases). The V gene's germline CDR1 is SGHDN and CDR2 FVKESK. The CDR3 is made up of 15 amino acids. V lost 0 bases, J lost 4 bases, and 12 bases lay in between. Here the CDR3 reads CASSQDQGEGYGYTF. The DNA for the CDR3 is TGTGCCAGCAGCCAAGACCAGGGCGAAGGCTATGGCTACACCTTC.

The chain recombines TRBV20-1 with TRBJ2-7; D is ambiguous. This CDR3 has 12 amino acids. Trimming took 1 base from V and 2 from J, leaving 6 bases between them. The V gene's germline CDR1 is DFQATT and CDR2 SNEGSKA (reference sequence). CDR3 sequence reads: CSARGGTYEQYF. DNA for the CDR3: TGCAGTGCTAGAGGCGGAACCTACGAGCAGTACTTC.